The 23 T cell receptor beta chains given below trace back to one sample, sequenced in a study of cytomegalovirus exposure and HLA in healthy donors. Vbeta (60) and Jbeta (13) primers were used in the PCR. Assay: immunoSEQ multiplex PCR; the TCRdb copy retains only in-frame clones and omits some. The profile shows about 200,000 clones, approximately 80% of them singletons. The sample taken for sequencing was PBMCs. The origin of the receptors is a girl aged 5 to 17 in good health and CMV-seronegative.

V is TRBV29-1 and J is TRBJ2-1, with 11 bases matching TRBD2. The CDR3 has 13 residues. The V segment lost 6 bases and the J segment 10 bases; nucleotides outside the gene matches: 8. CDR1 and CDR2 from the germline V gene are SQVTM and ANQGSEA. CDR3 region: CSVGLAELGEQFF. CDR3 bases: TGCAGCGTGGGACTAGCGGAACTTGGAGAGCAGTTCTTC.

The chain has TRBV7-9 and TRBJ1-3; D gene uncertain. Germline V gene sequence: CDR1 SEHNR, CDR2 FQNEAQ (reference sequence). Trimming took off 5 bases at V and 4 bases at J, with 6 bases between the two ends. The CDR3 has 12 residues. The CDR3 bases are TGTGCCAGCAGCCCCAGGGGAAACACCATATATTTT. Translating gives CASSPRGNTIYF.

The chain combines TRBV30 with TRBJ2-5; 9 bases agree with TRBD1. TRBJ2-7 explains the end of the DNA better; the J call may be wrong. The CDR3 totals 13 residues. Germline lookup yields CDR1 GTSNPN and CDR2 SVGIG (reference sequence). The CDR3 bases are TGTGCCTGGAGCCGGGACAGGGTCTACGAGCAGTACTTC. As protein: CAWSRDRVYEQYF.

This clone turned up a few times. The chain couples TRBV6-5 to TRBJ2-7, with TRBD1 identical over 9 bases. Germline V CDR1 and CDR2: MNHEY, SVGAGI. This CDR3 region has 14 residues. After removal of 6 bases from V and 3 bases from J, the junction contained 6 bases not matched to a gene. The CDR3 DNA sequence: TGTGCCAGCAGGGGGGACAGGGTTTTCTACGAGCAGTACTTC. Encoded protein: CASRGDRVFYEQYF.

The chain is built from TRBV7-2 and TRBJ1-1, with D possibly TRBD1 on 6 matching bases. Looked up from germline, CDR1 is SGHTA and CDR2 is FQGNSA. V was clipped by 4 bases and J by 5 bases, with 17 bases between them. The CDR3 consists of 15 residues. CDR3 residues: CASSSRRGARTEAFF. CDR3 bases: TGTGCCAGCAGCTCCCGCCGGGGGGCGCGTACTGAAGCTTTCTTT.

The CDR3 coding sequence is TGTGCCAGCAGCTCAAAGACTAGCCTCCAAGAGACCCAGTACTTC. As protein: CASSSKTSLQETQYF. V and J are TRBV7-8 and TRBJ2-5; 7 positions agree with TRBD2. Germline V gene lookup returns CDR1 SGHVS and CDR2 FQNEAQ. V lost 4 bases to trimming and J lost 1 base; unmatched junction nucleotides: 6. CDR3 length: 15 amino acids.

Here the CDR3 reads CASSRSSYNSPLHF. CDR3 DNA: TGTGCCAGCAGTCGTAGCTCCTATAATTCACCCCTCCACTTT. The chain links TRBV2 to TRBJ1-6, with no clear D. CDR1 and CDR2 from the germline V gene are SNHLY and FYNNEI. The ends were cut back, 5 bases at V and 0 bases at J, with 5 bases in the middle. This CDR3 has 14 amino acids.

The CDR3 sequence: CASSPTSTTDTQYF. The CDR3 DNA follows: TGTGCCAGCTCACCCACTTCTACTACAGATACGCAGTATTTT. V and J are TRBV18 and TRBJ2-3; D not resolved. Germline CDR1 reads KGHSH; CDR2 reads LQKENI. CDR3 size: 14 residues. Trimming stripped 3 bases from V and 3 bases from J, with 10 bases between.

The chain carries TRBV30 and TRBJ1-5; D is possibly TRBD1 (6 bases). Trimming removed 0 bases at V and 6 bases at J, with 12 bases between. Germline loops: CDR1 GTSNPN, CDR2 SVGIG (reference sequence). CDR3 length: 14 residues. CDR3 residues: CAWSVQLQGQPQHF. The CDR3 DNA follows: TGTGCCTGGAGTGTACAGTTACAGGGTCAGCCCCAGCATTTT.

The V and J genes are TRBV2 and TRBJ2-1; 8 nucleotides align to TRBD2. V was pared by 3 bases and J by 0 bases, with 10 bases of the junction left unmatched. This CDR3 comprises 18 residues. Germline V gene sequence: CDR1 SNHLY, CDR2 FYNNEI. The CDR3 spells CASSDRTLLAASYNEQFF. The CDR3 coding sequence is TGTGCCAGCAGTGACCGAACCCTACTAGCGGCCTCCTACAATGAGCAGTTCTTC.

In its sample, this clone was seen once. The rearrangement uses TRBV18 and TRBJ2-7; 9 bases are a match to TRBD2. The trim removed 7 bases at V and 4 bases at J, leaving 17 bases unmatched. Germline V lookup: CDR1 KGHSH, CDR2 LQKENI. This CDR3 spans 17 amino acids. The CDR3 region is CASFNRANSGGPYEQYF. The CDR3 DNA sequence: TGTGCCAGCTTCAACAGGGCCAACAGCGGGGGGCCTTACGAGCAGTACTTC.

V is TRBV5-4 and J is TRBJ1-3; D remains unclear. The germline gives CDR1 SGHNT, CDR2 YYREEE (reference sequence). The CDR3 has 15 residues. V lost 0 bases and J 0 bases, leaving 7 bases between the germline ends. In nucleotides, the CDR3 is TGTGCCAGCAGCTTGGAGCCGAGCTCTGGAAACACCATATATTTT. It is translated as CASSLEPSSGNTIYF.

In nucleotides, the CDR3 is TGTGCCAGCAGCCTTCGAGCAGGGCCATTCCCCTACGAGCAGTACTTC. This sequence encodes CASSLRAGPFPYEQYF. This sequence joins TRBV7-6 and TRBJ2-7, with D possibly being TRBD1 (5 bases). There are 16 residues in the CDR3. Germline CDR1 SGHVS, CDR2 FNYEAQ. The V and J ends lost 5 bases and 2 bases respectively, with 19 bases between them.

This clone was seen a single time. This same CDR3 is encoded by further DNA sequences in the sample. The chain combines TRBV15 with TRBJ2-3; no firm D call. The CDR3 has 13 residues. Germline V gene data show CDR1 as LNHNV and CDR2 as YYDKDF (reference sequence). Trimming took 1 base from V and 6 from J, leaving 8 bases between them. CDR3 DNA sequence: TGTGCCACCAGCAGAGCCCTGGAGGATACGCAGTATTTT. Amino acids: CATSRALEDTQYF.

In regard to this clone: A read error may produce the germline difference seen at one junction end. This sample includes further DNA sequences coding for the same CDR3. The rearrangement uses TRBV27 and TRBJ1-2; D possibly corresponds to TRBD1 (6 bases). This CDR3 is built from 15 residues. Germline CDR1 reads MNHEY; CDR2 reads SMNVEV (reference sequence). The CDR3 DNA reads TGTGCCAGCAGTTTAGTGACAGGTGGGCGCTATGGCTACACCTTT. Amino acids: CASSLVTGGRYGYTF.

This chain links TRBV7-2 with TRBJ1-1; no clear D gene. This CDR3 comprises 11 residues. The V end lost 2 bases, the J end lost 4 bases, and 2 bases lay between the germline ends. Germline V lookup: CDR1 SGHTA, CDR2 FQGNSA. In nucleotides, the CDR3 is TGTGCCAGCAGCTTACTCACTGAAGCTTTCTTT. This encodes CASSLLTEAFF. Looking up the rest from reference TRBV7-2 and TRBJ1-1 gives the full variable domain: GAGVSQSPSNKVTEKGKDVELRCDPISGHTALYWYRQSLGQGLEFLIYFQGNSAPDKSGLPSDRFSAERTGGSVSTLTIQRTQQEDSAVYLCASSLLTEAFFGQGTRLTVV.

The sample holds a few counts of this clone. The rearrangement joins TRBV19 to TRBJ2-5; TRBD1 aligns across 8 bases. Germline-derived CDR1 and CDR2 are LNHDA and SQIVND (reference sequence). CDR3 length: 15 amino acids. Unmatched junction bases numbered 5, after V lost 5 bases and J lost 0 bases. CDR3 residues: CASSWGQVHQETQYF. For the CDR3, the DNA is TGTGCCAGTAGTTGGGGACAGGTCCACCAAGAGACCCAGTACTTC.

For the CDR3, the DNA is TGTGCCTGGAGTGGAAGATCCGGGATGAAGGTTTCCGGAAACACCATATATTTT. The encoded protein is CAWSGRSGMKVSGNTIYF. This chain connects TRBV30 to TRBJ1-3; D is unclear. This CDR3 has 18 residues. V gave up 1 base and J gave up 4 bases, with 23 bases separating them. CDR1 GTSNPN and CDR2 SVGIG come from the germline V gene (reference sequence).

This clone was detected once. The chain joins TRBV7-2 to TRBJ2-7; 7 bases match TRBD1. Trimming cost V 1 base and J 0 bases; bases outside gene matches: 3. Germline V gene sequence: CDR1 SGHTA, CDR2 FQGNSA. CDR3 length: 15 residues. CDR3 residues: CASSLDGTVSYEQYF. The CDR3 coding sequence is TGTGCCAGCAGCTTAGATGGGACAGTCTCCTACGAGCAGTACTTC.

The J gene is TRBJ1-5, the V gene TRBV6-5, with 9 bases aligning to TRBD1. V gave up 6 bases and J gave up 4 bases; unmatched junction bases: 7. CDR3 length: 15 amino acids. Germline CDR1 MNHEY, CDR2 SVGAGI. DNA for the CDR3: TGTGCCAGCAGCCCACGACAGGGGGTAAATCAGCCCCAGCATTTT. It yields the protein CASSPRQGVNQPQHF.

This chain links TRBV10-3 with TRBJ1-5; the D is unclear. The germline CDR1 and CDR2 sequences are ENHRY and SYGVKD. V lost 4 bases, J lost 6 bases, and 7 bases lay in between. The CDR3 loop spans 12 amino acids. The CDR3 sequence is CAISGESQPQHF. CDR3 nucleotide sequence: TGTGCCATCAGTGGGGAGAGTCAGCCCCAGCATTTT.

The chain is built from TRBV7-9 and TRBJ1-2, with TRBD1 as a possible D gene (5 bases). Trimming stripped 3 bases from V and 4 bases from J, with 15 bases between. Germline V gene data show CDR1 as SEHNR and CDR2 as FQNEAQ (reference sequence). The CDR3 contains 15 residues. As DNA, the CDR3 is TGTGCCAGCAGCTTCGGCTTGGACACCAGCTATGGCTACACCTTC. Encoded protein: CASSFGLDTSYGYTF.

Of note for this clone: One end of the junction does not line up with germline, which may come from a read error. The rearrangement links TRBV7-9 to TRBJ1-6; possibly TRBD1 for D (5 bases). Germline assignment: CDR1 SEHNR and CDR2 FQNEAQ (reference sequence). The CDR3 extends over 12 amino acids. The CDR3 DNA is TGTTCCAGCAGCTTAGCGCAGGGAAGCCTCCACTTT. Its protein is CSSSLAQGSLHF.